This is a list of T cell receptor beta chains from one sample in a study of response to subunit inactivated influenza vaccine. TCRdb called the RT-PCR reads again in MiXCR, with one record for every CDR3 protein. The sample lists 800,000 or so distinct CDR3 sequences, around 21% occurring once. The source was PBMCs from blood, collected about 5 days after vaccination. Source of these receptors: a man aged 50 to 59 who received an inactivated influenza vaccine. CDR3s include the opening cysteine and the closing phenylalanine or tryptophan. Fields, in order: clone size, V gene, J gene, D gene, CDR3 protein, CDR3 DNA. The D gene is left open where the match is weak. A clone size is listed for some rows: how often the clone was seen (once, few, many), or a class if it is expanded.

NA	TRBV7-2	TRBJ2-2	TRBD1	CASRTGGQSTGELFF	TGTGCCAGCAGAACAGGGGGACAATCAACCGGGGAGCTGTTTTTT
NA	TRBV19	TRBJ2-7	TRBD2	CASRKVASGWNEQYF	TGTGCCAGTAGGAAAGTGGCTAGCGGTTGGAACGAGCAGTACTTC
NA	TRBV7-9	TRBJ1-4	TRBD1	CASSFGQGKNEKLFF	TGTGCCAGCAGCTTTGGACAGGGGAAGAATGAAAAACTGTTTTTT
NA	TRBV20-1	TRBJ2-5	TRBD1	CSAASTGGRETQYF	TGCAGTGCGGCTAGTACAGGGGGACGGGAGACCCAGTACTTC
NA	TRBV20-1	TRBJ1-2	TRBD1	CSATERDRAYGYTF	TGCAGTGCTACTGAGAGGGACAGGGCCTATGGCTACACCTTC
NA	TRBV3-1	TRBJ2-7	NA	CASSQEHSGGFGYEQYF	TGTGCCAGCAGCCAAGAGCATTCGGGGGGCTTCGGATACGAGCAGTACTTC
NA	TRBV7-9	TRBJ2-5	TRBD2	CASSFGTSGETQYF	TGTGCCAGCAGCTTCGGGACTAGCGGTGAGACCCAGTACTTC
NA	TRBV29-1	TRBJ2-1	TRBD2	CSVESSGMSEQFF	TGCAGCGTTGAAAGTAGCGGGATGAGTGAGCAGTTCTTC
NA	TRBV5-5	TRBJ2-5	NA	CASSLVWGEETQYF	TGTGCCAGCAGCTTGGTCTGGGGGGAAGAGACCCAGTACTTC
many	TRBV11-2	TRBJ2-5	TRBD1	CASRNPYRGRETQYF	TGTGCCAGCAGGAATCCCTACAGGGGGCGGGAGACCCAGTACTTC
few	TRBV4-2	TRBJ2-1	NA	CASSQDQLSSYNEQFF	TGTGCCAGCAGCCAAGATCAATTGAGCTCCTACAATGAGCAGTTCTTC
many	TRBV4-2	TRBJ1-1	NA	CASSPEGFTEAFF	TGTGCCAGCAGCCCGGAGGGTTTCACTGAAGCTTTCTTT